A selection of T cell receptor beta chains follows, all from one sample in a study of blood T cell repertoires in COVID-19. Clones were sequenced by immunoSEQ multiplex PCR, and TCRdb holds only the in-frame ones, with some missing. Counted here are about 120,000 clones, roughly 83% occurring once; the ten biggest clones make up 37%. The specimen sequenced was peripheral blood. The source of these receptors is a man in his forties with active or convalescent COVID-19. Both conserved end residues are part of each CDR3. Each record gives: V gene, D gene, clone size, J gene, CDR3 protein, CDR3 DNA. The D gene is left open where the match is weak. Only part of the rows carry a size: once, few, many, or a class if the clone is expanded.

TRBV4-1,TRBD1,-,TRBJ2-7,CASSLGQGYEQYF,TGCGCCAGCAGCCTGGGACAGGGCTACGAGCAGTACTTC
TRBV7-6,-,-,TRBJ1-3,CASSLARLGTGNTIYF,TGTGCCAGCAGCTTAGCGCGGCTGGGAACAGGGAACACCATATATTTT
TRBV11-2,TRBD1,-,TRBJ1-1,CASSQGQGNTEAFF,TGTGCCAGCAGCCAAGGACAGGGGAACACTGAAGCTTTCTTT
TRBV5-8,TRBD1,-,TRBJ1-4,CASSLEEHANRGEKLFF,TGTGCCAGCAGCTTGGAGGAGCACGCTAACAGGGGAGAAAAACTGTTTTTT
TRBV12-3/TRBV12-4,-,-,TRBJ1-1,CASSGGRGAEAFF,TGTGCCAGCAGCGGGGGGAGAGGGGCTGAAGCTTTCTTT
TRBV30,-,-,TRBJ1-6,CAWAGGTKTPLHF,TGTGCCTGGGCAGGAGGGACCAAAACACCCCTCCACTTT
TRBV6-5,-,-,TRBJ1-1,CASSYSSGGDAFF,TGTGCCAGCAGTTACTCGTCAGGAGGGGATGCTTTCTTT
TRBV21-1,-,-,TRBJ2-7,CASGNSGDYYEQYF,TGTGCCAGCGGAAATAGCGGGGACTACTACGAGCAGTACTTC
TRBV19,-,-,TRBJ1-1,CASSTPGWGGSTNTEAFF,TGTGCCAGTAGTACCCCGGGTTGGGGCGGATCAACTAACACTGAAGCTTTCTTT
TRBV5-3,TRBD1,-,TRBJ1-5,CARSPGQGRWPQHF,TGTGCCAGAAGCCCCGGACAGGGGCGGTGGCCCCAGCATTTT
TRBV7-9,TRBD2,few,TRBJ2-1,CASSRTSGGAVEQFF,TGTGCCAGCAGCCGGACTAGCGGGGGGGCCGTTGAGCAGTTCTTC